The T cell receptor (beta chain) described here comes from a study of blood T cell repertoires in COVID-19. Study details: Donors in the United States, Italy and Spain gave samples during acute or convalescent COVID-19.

This clone is a singleton in its sample. Germline V gives CDR1 SQVTM, CDR2 ANQGSEA. V was clipped by 3 bases and J by 7 bases; unmatched bases: 10. The CDR3 extends over 15 amino acids. TCRdb's copy holds only in-frame clones and misses some; the assay was immunoSEQ multiplex PCR. The sample lists under 250,000 clones; around four fifths were seen once. The rearrangement joins TRBV29-1 to TRBJ2-7; TRBD1 agrees at 12 bases. This TCR came from a man in his forties or fifties with active or convalescent COVID-19. Sequenced sample: peripheral blood. The CDR3 protein is CSVDVGGTGGEEQYF. CDR3 DNA: TGCAGCGTTGACGTCGGTGGGACAGGGGGCGAAGAGCAGTACTTC.